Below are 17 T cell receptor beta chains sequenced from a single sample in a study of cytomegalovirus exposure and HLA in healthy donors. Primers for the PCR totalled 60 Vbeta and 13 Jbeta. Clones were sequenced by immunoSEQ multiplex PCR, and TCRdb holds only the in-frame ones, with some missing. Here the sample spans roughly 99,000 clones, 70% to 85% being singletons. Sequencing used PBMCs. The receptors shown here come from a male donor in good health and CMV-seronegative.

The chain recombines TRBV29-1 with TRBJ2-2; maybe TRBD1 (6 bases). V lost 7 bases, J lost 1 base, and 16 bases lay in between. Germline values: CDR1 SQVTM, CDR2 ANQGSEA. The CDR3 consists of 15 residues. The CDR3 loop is CSAGPGQLNTGELFF. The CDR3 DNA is TGCAGCGCAGGGCCCGGACAGCTGAACACCGGGGAGCTGTTTTTT.

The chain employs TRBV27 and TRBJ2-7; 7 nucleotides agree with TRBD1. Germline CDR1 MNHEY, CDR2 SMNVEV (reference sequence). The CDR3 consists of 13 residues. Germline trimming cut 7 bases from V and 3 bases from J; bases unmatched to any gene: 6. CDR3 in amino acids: CASKRGDSYEQYF. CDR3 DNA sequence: TGTGCCAGCAAGAGAGGGGACAGCTACGAGCAGTACTTC.

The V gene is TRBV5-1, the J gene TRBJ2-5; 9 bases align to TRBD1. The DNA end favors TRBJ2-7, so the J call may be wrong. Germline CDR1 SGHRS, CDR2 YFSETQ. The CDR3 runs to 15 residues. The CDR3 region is CASSPPGQGYYEQYF. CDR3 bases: TGCGCCAGCAGCCCCCCGGGACAGGGCTACTACGAGCAGTACTTC.

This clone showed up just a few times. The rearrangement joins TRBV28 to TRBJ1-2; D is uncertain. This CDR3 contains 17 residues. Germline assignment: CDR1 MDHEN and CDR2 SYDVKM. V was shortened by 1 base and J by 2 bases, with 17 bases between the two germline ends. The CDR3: CASSLSDMTTLNYGYTF. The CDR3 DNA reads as TGTGCCAGCAGTTTATCCGACATGACCACGTTAAACTATGGCTACACCTTC.

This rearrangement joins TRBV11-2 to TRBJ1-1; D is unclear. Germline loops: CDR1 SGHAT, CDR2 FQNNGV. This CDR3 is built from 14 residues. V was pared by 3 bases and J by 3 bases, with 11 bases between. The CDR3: CASSFGARYTEAFF. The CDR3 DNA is TGTGCCAGCAGCTTCGGAGCCCGATACACTGAAGCTTTCTTT.

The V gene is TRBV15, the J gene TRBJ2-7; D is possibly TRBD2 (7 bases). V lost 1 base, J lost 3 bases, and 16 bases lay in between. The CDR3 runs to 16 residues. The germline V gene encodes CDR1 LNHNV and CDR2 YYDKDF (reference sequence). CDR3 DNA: TGTGCCACCAGCAGAGGGGGAGGCGGGGGCGACTACGAGCAGTACTTC. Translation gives CATSRGGGGGDYEQYF.

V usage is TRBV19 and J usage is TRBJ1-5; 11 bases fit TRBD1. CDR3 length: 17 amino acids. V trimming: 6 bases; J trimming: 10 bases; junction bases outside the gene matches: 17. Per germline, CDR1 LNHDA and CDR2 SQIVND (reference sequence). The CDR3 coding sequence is TGTGCCAGTAGCCTCCGGGACAGGGGGAGAGGGACGAACCCCCAGCATTTT. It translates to CASSLRDRGRGTNPQHF.

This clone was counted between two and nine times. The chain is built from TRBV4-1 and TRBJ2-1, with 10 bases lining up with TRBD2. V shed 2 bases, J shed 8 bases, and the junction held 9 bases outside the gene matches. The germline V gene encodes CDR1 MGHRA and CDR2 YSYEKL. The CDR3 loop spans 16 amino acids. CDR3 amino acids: CASSQIGLAGVYEQFF. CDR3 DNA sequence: TGCGCCAGCAGCCAAATAGGCCTAGCGGGAGTTTATGAGCAGTTCTTC.

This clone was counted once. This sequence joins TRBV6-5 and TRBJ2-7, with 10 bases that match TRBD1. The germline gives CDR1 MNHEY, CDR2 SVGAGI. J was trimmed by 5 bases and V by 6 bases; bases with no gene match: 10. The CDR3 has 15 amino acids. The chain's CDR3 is CASSRDRGLYNEQYF. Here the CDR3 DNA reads TGTGCCAGCAGCCGAGACAGGGGGCTTTACAACGAGCAGTACTTC.

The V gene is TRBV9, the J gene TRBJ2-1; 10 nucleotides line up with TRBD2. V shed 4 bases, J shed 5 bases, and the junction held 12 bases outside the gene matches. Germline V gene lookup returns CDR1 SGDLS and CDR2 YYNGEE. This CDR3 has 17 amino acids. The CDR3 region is CASSPRLAGYPNNEQFF. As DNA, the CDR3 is TGTGCCAGCAGCCCCCGACTAGCGGGCTACCCTAACAATGAGCAGTTCTTC.

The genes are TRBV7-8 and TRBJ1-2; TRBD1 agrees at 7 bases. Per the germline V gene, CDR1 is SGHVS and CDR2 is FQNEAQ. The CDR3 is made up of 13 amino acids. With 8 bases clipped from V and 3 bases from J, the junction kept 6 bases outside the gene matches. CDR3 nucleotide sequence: TGTGCCAGCGGCAACAGGGGTGACTATGGCTACACCTTC. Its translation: CASGNRGDYGYTF.

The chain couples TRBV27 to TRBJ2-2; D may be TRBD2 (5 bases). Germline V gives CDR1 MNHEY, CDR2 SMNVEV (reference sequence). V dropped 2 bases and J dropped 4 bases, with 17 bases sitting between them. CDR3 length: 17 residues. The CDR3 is CASSLKLASRVTGELFF. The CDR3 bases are TGTGCCAGCAGTTTAAAACTTGCTAGCCGGGTCACCGGGGAGCTGTTTTTT.

The CDR3 bases are TGTGCCAGCTCACCACCGGGACAGGGGGCAGGAGAGACCCAGTACTTC. As protein: CASSPPGQGAGETQYF. The chain employs TRBV18 and TRBJ2-5, with 12 nucleotides matching TRBD1. The V segment lost 0 bases and the J segment 4 bases; nucleotides outside the gene matches: 3. The CDR3 runs to 16 residues. Germline CDR1 reads KGHSH; CDR2 reads LQKENI.

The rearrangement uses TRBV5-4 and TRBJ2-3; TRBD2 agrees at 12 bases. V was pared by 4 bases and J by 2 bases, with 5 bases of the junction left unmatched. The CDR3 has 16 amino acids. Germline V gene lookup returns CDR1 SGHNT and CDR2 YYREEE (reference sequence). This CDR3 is CASSPLAGGVTDTQYF. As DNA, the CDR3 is TGTGCCAGCAGCCCACTAGCGGGAGGTGTCACAGATACGCAGTATTTT.

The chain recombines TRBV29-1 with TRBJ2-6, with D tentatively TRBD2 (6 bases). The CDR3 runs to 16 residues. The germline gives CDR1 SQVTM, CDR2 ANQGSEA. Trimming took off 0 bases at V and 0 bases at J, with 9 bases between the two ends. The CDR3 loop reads CSVEDGGYSGANVLTF. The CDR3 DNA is TGCAGCGTTGAAGACGGGGGTTACTCTGGGGCCAACGTCCTGACTTTC.

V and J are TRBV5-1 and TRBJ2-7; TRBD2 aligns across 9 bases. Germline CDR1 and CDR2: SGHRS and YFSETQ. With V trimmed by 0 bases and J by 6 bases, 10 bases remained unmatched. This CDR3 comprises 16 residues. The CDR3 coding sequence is TGCGCCAGCAGCTTGGGCGGGAGGGCAGCTGGGTTCGAGCAGTACTTC. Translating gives CASSLGGRAAGFEQYF.

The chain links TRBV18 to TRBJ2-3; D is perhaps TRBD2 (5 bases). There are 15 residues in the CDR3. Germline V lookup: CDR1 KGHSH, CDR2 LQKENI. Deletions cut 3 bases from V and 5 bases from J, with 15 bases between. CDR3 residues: CASSPGLASIDTQYF. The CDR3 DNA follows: TGTGCCAGCTCACCTGGGCTAGCCTCGATAGATACGCAGTATTTT.